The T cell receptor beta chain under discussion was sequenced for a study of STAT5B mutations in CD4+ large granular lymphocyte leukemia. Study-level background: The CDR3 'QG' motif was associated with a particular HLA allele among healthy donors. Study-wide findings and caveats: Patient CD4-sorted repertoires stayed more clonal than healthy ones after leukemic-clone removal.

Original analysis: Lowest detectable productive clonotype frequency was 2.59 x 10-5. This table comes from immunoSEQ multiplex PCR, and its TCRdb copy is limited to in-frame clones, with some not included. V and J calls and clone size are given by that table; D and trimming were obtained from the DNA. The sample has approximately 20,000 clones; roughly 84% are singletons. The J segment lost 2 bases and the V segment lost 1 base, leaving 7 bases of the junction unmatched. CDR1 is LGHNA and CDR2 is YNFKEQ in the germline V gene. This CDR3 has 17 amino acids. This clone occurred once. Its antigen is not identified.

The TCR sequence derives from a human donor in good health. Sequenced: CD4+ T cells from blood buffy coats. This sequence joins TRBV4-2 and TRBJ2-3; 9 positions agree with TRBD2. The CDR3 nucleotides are TGTGCCAGCAGCCAAGTCCGTGCGGGAGGGGTCACAGATACGCAGTATTTT. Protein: CASSQVRAGGVTDTQYF.